This TCR beta chain was sequenced in a study of tumor-infiltrating lymphocytes in primary liver carcinoma. Broader study findings: Detection in all five tumor regions applied to only about 7.5-25% of top clones.

Co-extraction yielded RNA and DNA from around 20-30 mg of unsorted bulk tissue. The sampling covered five separate regions of each tumor. The CDR3 extends over 13 amino acids. Germline loops: CDR1 SGHDT, CDR2 YYEEEE. Of note for this clonotype: Its antigen remains unidentified. At one of its ends the junction is not consistent with the germline gene, which may arise from a read error.

Reverse transcription of approximately 0.55 ug total RNA with a constant-region primer produced TCR beta cDNA. It was through three nested multiplex PCR rounds of slightly modified ARM-PCR that TCR beta libraries arose. PCR rounds one and two used TRBV1-TRBV30 forward primers with a C-beta reverse primer for 10 cycles each. TCRdb independently ran MiXCR on the multiplex PCR reads; one entry per CDR3 protein. The data contain tens of thousands of distinct CDR3 sequences, 70% to 80% of them singletons. The chain uses TRBV5-6 and TRBJ2-3; possibly TRBD1 for D (5 bases). This TCR was sampled from a woman between 55 and 75 years old with primary liver carcinoma and hepatitis B virus infection. Sequencing was performed on liver tumor tissue from sampling region 4. Subset specified: tumor region T4, right-lateral pole. CDR3 region: CDSSFAGIDTQYF. Here the CDR3 DNA reads TGTGACAGCAGCTTTGCAGGGATCGATACGCAGTATTTT.